This T cell receptor (beta chain) was observed in a study of cytomegalovirus exposure and HLA in healthy donors. 60 Vbeta and 13 Jbeta primers were used in PCR. Assay: immunoSEQ multiplex PCR; the TCRdb copy retains only in-frame clones and omits some. The sample carries roughly 110,000 clones, around 75% recorded once. Study-wide results and limits: For most TCR sequences rarity was the rule, although some public TCRs occurred in many donors. In a later analysis, HLA-associated TCR beta chains were more clonally expanded than equally common others.

A word on this clone: No antigen is known for it.

The sample comprised PBMCs. The sequence derives from a female donor in good health and CMV-seronegative.

In DNA form, the CDR3 reads TGTGCCAGCTCACGCTACAGGGGTGCCCAAGAGACCCAGTACTTC. Its translation is CASSRYRGAQETQYF. The chain recombines TRBV18 with TRBJ2-5; 7 positions agree with TRBD1. After removal of 4 bases from V and 1 base from J, the junction contained 6 bases not matched to a gene. The CDR3 covers 15 residues. Germline CDR1 reads KGHSH; CDR2 reads LQKENI. Full variable domain (outside the CDR3, taken from reference TRBV18 and TRBJ2-5): NAGVMQNPRHLVRRRGQEARLRCSPMKGHSHVYWYRQLPEEGLKFMVYLQKENIIDESGMPKERFSAEFPKEGPSILRIQQVVRGDSAAYFCASSRYRGAQETQYFGPGTRLLVL.